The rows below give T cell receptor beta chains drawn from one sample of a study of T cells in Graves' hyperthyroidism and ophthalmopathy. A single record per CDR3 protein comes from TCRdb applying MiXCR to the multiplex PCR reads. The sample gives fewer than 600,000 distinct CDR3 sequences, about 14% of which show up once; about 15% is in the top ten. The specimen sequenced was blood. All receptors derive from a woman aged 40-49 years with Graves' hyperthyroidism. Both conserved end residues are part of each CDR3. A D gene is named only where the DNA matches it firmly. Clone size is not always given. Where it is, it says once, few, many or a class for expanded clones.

CDR3 DNA: TGTGCCAGCAGCTTAGACGGGAGGGCCGGGGGCGAGCAGTACTTC
CDR3 protein: CASSLDGRAGGEQYF
V gene: TRBV7-2
D gene: TRBD2
J gene: TRBJ2-7
clone size: many

CDR3 DNA: TGTGCCAGCAGCTGGCAGGGCTCTGCAACTAATGAAAAACTGTTTTTT
CDR3 protein: CASSWQGSATNEKLFF
V gene: TRBV28
D gene: .
J gene: TRBJ1-4
clone size: .

CDR3 DNA: TGCGCCAGCAGCTCCCCCGGGGCTATCTACGAGCAGTACTTC
CDR3 protein: CASSSPGAIYEQYF
V gene: TRBV5-1
D gene: .
J gene: TRBJ2-7
clone size: .

CDR3 DNA: TGTGCCAGCTCACCAGGTGTGGGCGGCAATCAGCCCCAGCATTTT
CDR3 protein: CASSPGVGGNQPQHF
V gene: TRBV18
D gene: .
J gene: TRBJ1-5
clone size: many

CDR3 DNA: TGCGCCAGCAGCGCTGGGGGGGACAGGGTCTATGAGCAGTTCTTC
CDR3 protein: CASSAGGDRVYEQFF
V gene: TRBV5-1
D gene: TRBD1
J gene: TRBJ2-1
clone size: few

CDR3 DNA: TGTGCCATCAGTGAGTTTCGGGGAGAAACGGCCAACGTCCTGACTTTC
CDR3 protein: CAISEFRGETANVLTF
V gene: TRBV10-3
D gene: .
J gene: TRBJ2-6
clone size: .

CDR3 DNA: TGTGCCAGCTCACCAGGGCCTGAGGTCTCGGACTACACCTTC
CDR3 protein: CASSPGPEVSDYTF
V gene: TRBV18
D gene: .
J gene: TRBJ1-2
clone size: many

CDR3 DNA: TGTGCCAGCACAGGGGGCCCAGAGACCCAGTACTTC
CDR3 protein: CASTGGPETQYF
V gene: TRBV28
D gene: TRBD1
J gene: TRBJ2-5
clone size: many

CDR3 DNA: TGCAGTGTCCTAGCGGGAGGCAATGAGCAGTTCTTC
CDR3 protein: CSVLAGGNEQFF
V gene: TRBV20-1
D gene: TRBD2
J gene: TRBJ2-1
clone size: .

CDR3 DNA: TGCGCCAGCAGCCAAGAGAGAGGACAGGGGGCCTACGAGCAGTACTTC
CDR3 protein: CASSQERGQGAYEQYF
V gene: TRBV4-1
D gene: TRBD1
J gene: TRBJ2-7
clone size: .

CDR3 DNA: TGTGCCAGCAGCCCCTCTAGGGGCGGCCAAGAGACCCAGTACTTC
CDR3 protein: CASSPSRGGQETQYF
V gene: TRBV3-1
D gene: .
J gene: TRBJ2-5
clone size: few

CDR3 DNA: TGCAGTGCCCCGGACGGTAGCTCCTACGAGCAGTACTTC
CDR3 protein: CSAPDGSSYEQYF
V gene: TRBV20-1
D gene: .
J gene: TRBJ2-7
clone size: many

CDR3 DNA: TGTGCCGTTTCGGGACAGAAGAACACTGAAGCTTTCTTT
CDR3 protein: CAVSGQKNTEAFF
V gene: TRBV10-3
D gene: TRBD1
J gene: TRBJ1-1
clone size: .

CDR3 DNA: TGCAGCGTTGCGCGGGACAACTACGAGCAGTACTTC
CDR3 protein: CSVARDNYEQYF
V gene: TRBV29-1
D gene: .
J gene: TRBJ2-7
clone size: many

CDR3 DNA: TGCAGTGCTAGTCCCATTAGCGGGGGCATGAACACCGGGGAGCTGTTTTTT
CDR3 protein: CSASPISGGMNTGELFF
V gene: TRBV20-1
D gene: TRBD2
J gene: TRBJ2-2
clone size: few

CDR3 DNA: TGTGCCAGCAGCTTAGGGTCCTCCTGGGATGAGCAGTTCTTC
CDR3 protein: CASSLGSSWDEQFF
V gene: TRBV7-9
D gene: .
J gene: TRBJ2-1
clone size: .

CDR3 DNA: TGTGCCAGCAGTTATATGGTGACGGGAGGAGAGCAGTTCTTC
CDR3 protein: CASSYMVTGGEQFF
V gene: TRBV6-2/TRBV6-3
D gene: TRBD2
J gene: TRBJ2-1
clone size: .

CDR3 DNA: TGTGCCAGCGGATCCGGGACACGTAATGAAAAACTGTTTTTT
CDR3 protein: CASGSGTRNEKLFF
V gene: TRBV27
D gene: .
J gene: TRBJ1-4
clone size: .

CDR3 DNA: TGCAGTGCTCCCGGGACAGGGCCTCCACCCCTCCACTTT
CDR3 protein: CSAPGTGPPPLHF
V gene: TRBV20-1
D gene: TRBD1
J gene: TRBJ1-6
clone size: few

CDR3 DNA: TGCGCCAGCGACCGAAGATCCGGGACAGGGTCACCCTACGAGCAGTACTTC
CDR3 protein: CASDRRSGTGSPYEQYF
V gene: TRBV10-1
D gene: TRBD1
J gene: TRBJ2-7
clone size: few

CDR3 DNA: TGTGCCAGCTCACAGGCGCCCCAAGAGACCCAGTACTTC
CDR3 protein: CASSQAPQETQYF
V gene: TRBV18
D gene: .
J gene: TRBJ2-5
clone size: many

CDR3 DNA: TGTGCCAGCAGCTATCTAGCGGAGAACTTCTACGAGCAGTACTTC
CDR3 protein: CASSYLAENFYEQYF
V gene: TRBV12-3/TRBV12-4
D gene: TRBD2
J gene: TRBJ2-7
clone size: .

CDR3 DNA: TGCAGTGACAGAGGTGGGGACGGGTATAGCTACACCTTC
CDR3 protein: CSDRGGDGYSYTF
V gene: TRBV20-1
D gene: .
J gene: TRBJ1-2
clone size: many

CDR3 DNA: TGTGCTAGTGTCGCCACAGATACGCAGTATTTT
CDR3 protein: CASVATDTQYF
V gene: TRBV12-5
D gene: .
J gene: TRBJ2-3
clone size: few

CDR3 DNA: TGTGCCACAAACCGGGATAATAATGAAAAACTGTTTTTT
CDR3 protein: CATNRDNNEKLFF
V gene: TRBV2
D gene: .
J gene: TRBJ1-4
clone size: .

CDR3 DNA: TGTGCCAGCAGTTACCCGGGCACAGATACGCAGTATTTT
CDR3 protein: CASSYPGTDTQYF
V gene: TRBV6-2/TRBV6-3
D gene: .
J gene: TRBJ2-3
clone size: few

CDR3 DNA: TGTGCCAGCAGTTCTACTCACAGGAGGCCACAGTACTTC
CDR3 protein: CASSSTHRRPQYF
V gene: TRBV28
D gene: .
J gene: TRBJ2-5
clone size: many

CDR3 DNA: TGTGCCAGCAGCTATCCAATTAGCGGGCCCAGCACAGATACGCAGTATTTT
CDR3 protein: CASSYPISGPSTDTQYF
V gene: TRBV7-2
D gene: TRBD2
J gene: TRBJ2-3
clone size: many

CDR3 DNA: TGTGCCAGTAGTACGCACCGAACAGGGGGCGCCTACAATGAGCAGTTCTTC
CDR3 protein: CASSTHRTGGAYNEQFF
V gene: TRBV19
D gene: TRBD1
J gene: TRBJ2-1
clone size: few

CDR3 DNA: TGTGCCAGTATTGGGGCAGGGCCGACAGAGACCCAGTACTTC
CDR3 protein: CASIGAGPTETQYF
V gene: TRBV6-1
D gene: .
J gene: TRBJ2-5
clone size: many

CDR3 DNA: TGCAGCGTTGCCCTGACAGGGGGCAAAGGCACTGAAGCTTTCTTT
CDR3 protein: CSVALTGGKGTEAFF
V gene: TRBV29-1
D gene: TRBD1
J gene: TRBJ1-1
clone size: .

CDR3 DNA: TGCGCCAGCAGCCAAGGTCAGGGACTTTACGAGCAGTACTTC
CDR3 protein: CASSQGQGLYEQYF
V gene: TRBV4-1
D gene: .
J gene: TRBJ2-7
clone size: .

CDR3 DNA: TGTGCCAGCAACCCCAAGGCCGGGACAGGGGAGGATGGCAATCAGCCCCAGCATTTT
CDR3 protein: CASNPKAGTGEDGNQPQHF
V gene: TRBV6-1
D gene: TRBD1
J gene: TRBJ1-5
clone size: few

CDR3 DNA: TGCAGTGCTAGGACAGGCCAAGTCGGCACTGAAGCTTTCTTT
CDR3 protein: CSARTGQVGTEAFF
V gene: TRBV20-1
D gene: .
J gene: TRBJ1-1
clone size: .

CDR3 DNA: TGTGCCAGCAGTTCCCCCCCGGGATTGGGTTCACCCCTCCACTTT
CDR3 protein: CASSSPPGLGSPLHF
V gene: TRBV28
D gene: .
J gene: TRBJ1-6
clone size: many